The clone carrying this T cell receptor (beta chain) came up many times. Its antigen is still unknown. The record originates from a study of T cell repertoires in cytomegalovirus infection. V gave up 0 bases and J gave up 7 bases, with 13 bases separating them. Germline values: CDR1 MNHEY, CDR2 SMNVEV (reference sequence). The CDR3 extends over 16 amino acids. One entry per CDR3 protein results from TCRdb running MiXCR on the reads. Among some 270,000 distinct CDR3 sequences, approximately 22% were seen once, and the ten largest hold about 21%. The sequences come from cultured PBMCs, collected from culture after CMV antigen stimulation. The clonotype was recovered from a human donor in good health (CMV status not recorded). Some clones in this sample may be carry-over from other donors' samples. The chain employs TRBV27 and TRBJ1-6; no firm D call. CDR3 sequence (DNA): TGTGCCAGCAGTTTATCCGACCGGGCCCCCAATTCACCCCTCCACTTT. Translated: CASSLSDRAPNSPLHF.